These T cell receptor beta chains were read from a single sample in a study of OX40 agonist ivuxolimab in advanced cancers. Generated by immunoSEQ multiplex PCR, the TCRdb table keeps only in-frame clones and is missing some. The sample lists tens of thousands of clones, roughly 80% occurring once. This specimen consisted of CD4+ or CD8+ T cells sorted from blood, obtained in a trial of the OX40 agonist ivuxolimab. These receptors all come from an adult with an advanced solid tumor such as melanoma, head and neck, liver or kidney cancer. CDR3s include the opening cysteine and the closing phenylalanine or tryptophan. A D gene is named only where the DNA matches it firmly. Clone size, where shown, is once, few, many, or a class for clones that have expanded.

TRBV7-3	-	-	TRBJ2-7	TGTGCCAGCAGCGAAACAGTTTCCTACGAGCAGTACTTC	CASSETVSYEQYF
TRBV6-1	-	-	TRBJ2-1	TGTGCCAGTACAGCCACGGGACTTTCCTACAATGAGCAGTTCTTC	CASTATGLSYNEQFF
TRBV19	-	-	TRBJ2-4	TGTGCCAGTAGTATATCAACCCAAAACATTCAGTACTTC	CASSISTQNIQYF
TRBV10-1	-	TRBD1	TRBJ1-1	TGCGCCAGCAGACGGGACAGAACGGCGGCTGAAGCTTTCTTT	CASRRDRTAAEAFF
TRBV6-5	-	-	TRBJ1-1	TGTGCCAGCAGTTACCCGGGAGGGGCCGAGTCTTTCTTT	CASSYPGGAESFF
TRBV7-2	-	-	TRBJ2-2	TGTGCCAGCAGCTTAGACGCGACCGCGTTGAGGTGGCCCGGGGAGCTGTTTTTT	CASSLDATALRWPGELFF
TRBV7-3	many	TRBD1	TRBJ2-1	TGTGCCAGCAGCCAGGGGGATGAGCAGTTCTTC	CASSQGDEQFF
TRBV18	-	-	TRBJ1-3	TGTGCCAGCTCACCACCGGGGATTTCTGGAAACACCATATATTTT	CASSPPGISGNTIYF
TRBV10-3	-	TRBD1	TRBJ1-1	TGTGCCATCAGATCGGGACAGGGGATGGCTGAAGCTTTCTTT	CAIRSGQGMAEAFF
TRBV11-2	-	TRBD1	TRBJ1-1	TGTGCCAGCAGCCGACAGGGAGTCGCTGAAGCTTTCTTT	CASSRQGVAEAFF
TRBV19	-	TRBD2	TRBJ2-5	TGTGCCAGTAGTATAAGCCTAGCGGGGGAAGAGACCCAGTACTTC	CASSISLAGEETQYF
TRBV27	-	-	TRBJ2-2	TGTGCCAGCAGACAGGGACGGAACACCGGGGAGCTGTTTTTT	CASRQGRNTGELFF
TRBV7-8	-	TRBD1	TRBJ1-1	TGTGCCAGCAGCTTAGATAGGGGGACAGGGGGGCTAAGAACTGAAGCTTTCTTT	CASSLDRGTGGLRTEAFF
TRBV6-1	-	-	TRBJ1-3	TGTGCCAGCAGTGAAGTTGTACAGCTTTACTCTGGAAACACCATATATTTT	CASSEVVQLYSGNTIYF
TRBV6-6	-	TRBD2	TRBJ2-2	TGTGCCAGCAGTGACCAGGGAGGGTCCGGGGAGCTGTTTTTT	CASSDQGGSGELFF
TRBV6-6	-	TRBD1	TRBJ1-5	TGTGCCGGTGGGGACAGCCGAAATCAGCCCCAGCATTTT	CAGGDSRNQPQHF
TRBV12-5	-	TRBD2	TRBJ2-2	TGTGCTTCTTCGGGGGGGTCGACGAACACCGGGGAGCTGTTTTTT	CASSGGSTNTGELFF
TRBV4-3	-	-	TRBJ2-7	TGCGCCAGCAGCCAAGTCGTCAGTAGCTACGAGCAGTACTTC	CASSQVVSSYEQYF
TRBV7-2	few	-	TRBJ2-5	TGTGCCAGCACCGGTCTCAGGGGAGGAGAGACCCAGTACTTC	CASTGLRGGETQYF
TRBV27	-	-	TRBJ1-2	TGTGCCAGCAGTTTATCCTATAACTCGTATGGCTACACCTTC	CASSLSYNSYGYTF
TRBV7-2	-	TRBD1	TRBJ2-7	TGTGCCAGCAGCACCCCCGGGACAGCTTACGAGCAGTACTTC	CASSTPGTAYEQYF
TRBV9	-	-	TRBJ2-5	TGTGCCAGCAGCGCCGACAGTGGGTCTACGAAGCAGTACTTC	CASSADSGSTKQYF
TRBV14	-	TRBD1	TRBJ1-5	TGTGCCAGCAGCCAAGAACCTCCGACAGGGGGATCCAATCAGCCCCAGCATTTT	CASSQEPPTGGSNQPQHF
TRBV30	-	-	TRBJ1-5	TGTGCCTGGAGTGGCACAGGTAGCAATCAGCCCCAGCATTTT	CAWSGTGSNQPQHF
TRBV10-3	-	-	TRBJ2-3	TGTGCCATCAGTGACGGGACCAGAAGCACAGATACGCAGTATTTT	CAISDGTRSTDTQYF
TRBV5-6	-	TRBD1	TRBJ1-5	TGTGCCAGCAGCTCGTACGGGACAGGCCTAAATCAGCCCCAGCATTTT	CASSSYGTGLNQPQHF
TRBV5-4	-	TRBD2	TRBJ2-7	TGTGCCAGCAGAACCGGCCACCCGGGACTAGCGGGAGGGAGCTCCTACGAGCAGTACTTC	CASRTGHPGLAGGSSYEQYF
TRBV12-5	-	-	TRBJ2-7	TGTGCTAGTGGGCTTGGGACGGCTGGGATCTACGAGCAGTACTTC	CASGLGTAGIYEQYF